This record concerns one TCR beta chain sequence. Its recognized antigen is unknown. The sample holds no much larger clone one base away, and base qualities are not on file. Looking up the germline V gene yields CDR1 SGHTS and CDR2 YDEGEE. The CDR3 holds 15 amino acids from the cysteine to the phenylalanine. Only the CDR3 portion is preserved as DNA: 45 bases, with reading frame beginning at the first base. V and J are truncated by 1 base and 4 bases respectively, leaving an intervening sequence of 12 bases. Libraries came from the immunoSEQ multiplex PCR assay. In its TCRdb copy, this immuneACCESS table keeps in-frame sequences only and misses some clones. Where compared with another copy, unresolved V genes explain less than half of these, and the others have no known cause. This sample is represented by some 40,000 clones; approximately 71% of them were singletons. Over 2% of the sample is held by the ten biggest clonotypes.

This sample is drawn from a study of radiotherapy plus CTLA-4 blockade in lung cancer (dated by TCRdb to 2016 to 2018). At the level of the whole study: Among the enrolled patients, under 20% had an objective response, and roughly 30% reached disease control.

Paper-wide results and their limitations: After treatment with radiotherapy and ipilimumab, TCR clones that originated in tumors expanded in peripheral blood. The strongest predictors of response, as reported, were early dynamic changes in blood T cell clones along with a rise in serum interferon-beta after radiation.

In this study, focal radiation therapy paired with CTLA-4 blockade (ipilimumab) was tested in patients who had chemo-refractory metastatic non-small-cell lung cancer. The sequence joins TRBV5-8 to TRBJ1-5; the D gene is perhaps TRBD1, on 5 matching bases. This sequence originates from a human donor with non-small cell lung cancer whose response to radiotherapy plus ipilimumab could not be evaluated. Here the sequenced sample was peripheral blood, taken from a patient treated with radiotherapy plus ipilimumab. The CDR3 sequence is CASSLWGGGNQPQHF. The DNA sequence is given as TGTGCCAGCAGCTTGTGGGGTGGGGGGAATCAGCCCCAGCATTTT.